The 26 T cell receptor beta chains presented below share a single source sample, sequenced in a study of T cells in Graves' hyperthyroidism and ophthalmopathy. Amplified TCR beta CDR3 regions derived from RNA transcripts. The TCR CDR3 was amplified in a first-round RT-PCR using the HTBI primer set. TCRdb passed the multiplex PCR reads through MiXCR, listing each CDR3 protein once. Here the sample spans 380,000 or so distinct CDR3 sequences, approximately 15% being singletons. Sequencing input: blood. The receptor source for this set is a woman between 25 and 40 years old with Graves' hyperthyroidism.

V is TRBV18 and J is TRBJ1-1; maybe TRBD1 (6 bases). Germline V lookup: CDR1 KGHSH, CDR2 LQKENI. The CDR3 consists of 14 residues. V shed 4 bases and J shed 3 bases, with 12 bases lying between them. CDR3 residues: CASSLQGIDTEAFF. The DNA for the CDR3 is TGTGCCAGCTCACTACAGGGTATTGACACTGAAGCTTTCTTT.

This clonotype was observed many times. J is TRBJ1-1 and V is TRBV2; TRBD1 agrees at 9 bases. The germline gives CDR1 SNHLY, CDR2 FYNNEI. The V gene end was trimmed by 3 bases and the J gene end by 4 bases; junction bases not matched to a gene: 9. This CDR3 is built from 16 residues. CDR3 residues: CASSDPHRGLSTEAFF. The CDR3 nucleotides are TGTGCCAGCAGTGACCCCCACAGGGGGCTCAGCACTGAAGCTTTCTTT.

There are a few counts of this clonotype. The chain has TRBV7-3 and TRBJ1-4; the match to TRBD1 covers 8 bases. After removal of 5 bases from V and 0 bases from J, the junction contained 14 bases not matched to a gene. CDR1 is SGHTA, CDR2 FQGTGA, per germline. The CDR3 is 19 amino acids. DNA of the CDR3: TGTGCCAGCAGCCCTCAGGGGGCTCTCGGTGTTCCAACTAATGAAAAACTGTTTTTT. Translated, it gives CASSPQGALGVPTNEKLFF.

The chain is built from TRBV7-2 and TRBJ2-2, with a tentative D call TRBD2 (7 bases). Germline CDR1 reads SGHTA; CDR2 reads FQGNSA. V was shortened by 10 bases and J by 3 bases, with 18 bases between the two germline ends. This CDR3 has 15 amino acids. The chain's CDR3 is CATGRGAGYTGELFF. Here the CDR3 DNA reads TGTGCCACCGGACGGGGGGCGGGCTACACCGGGGAGCTGTTTTTT.

The chain links TRBV5-5 to TRBJ2-7, with TRBD1 as a possible D gene (5 bases). This CDR3 has 14 residues. The germline V and J ends were trimmed by 4 bases and 2 bases, with 13 bases remaining between them. The germline V gene encodes CDR1 SGHKS and CDR2 YYEKEE (reference sequence). DNA of the CDR3: TGTGCCAGCAGCCATCCAGGGTTAACCTACGAGCAGTACTTC. Translation gives CASSHPGLTYEQYF.

This clonotype was counted between two and nine times. Just one base apart from a much larger clone, this may be a read error. The CDR3 carries no conserved terminal phenylalanine or tryptophan, so it likely arises from a read error. The V call is TRBV12-3 or TRBV12-4, the J call TRBJ2-7; TRBD1 might be the D (6 bases). Between the trimmed V and J ends, which lost 3 bases and 3 bases, there was a span of 9 bases. The CDR3 is made up of 13 amino acids. The CDR3 DNA is TGTGCCAGCAGTTTTGGGGGCTACTACGAGCAGTACCTC. Protein: CASSFGGYYEQYL.

This chain uses TRBV6-1 with TRBJ1-5; 7 positions match TRBD1. V lost 6 bases to trimming and J lost 6 bases; unmatched junction nucleotides: 5. The CDR3 totals 13 residues. CDR1 and CDR2 (germline): MNHNS, SASEGT. CDR3 sequence (DNA): TGTGCCAGCAGAGACAGGGAAGGTCAGCCCCAGCATTTT. This gives the protein CASRDREGQPQHF.

This clonotype appeared many times. The rearrangement links TRBV29-1 to TRBJ2-7; D is unclear. The CDR3 is 13 residues long. V was trimmed by 0 bases and J by 0 bases, leaving 6 bases between them. CDR1 and CDR2 from the germline V gene are SQVTM and ANQGSEA. CDR3 in DNA: TGCAGCGTTGAAGACGAGGTCTCCTACGAGCAGTACTTC. Protein sequence: CSVEDEVSYEQYF.

J is TRBJ2-1 and V is TRBV3-1; TRBD2 matches 9 bases. Germline V gives CDR1 LGHDT, CDR2 YNNKEL (reference sequence). This CDR3 contains 14 residues. V lost 5 bases, J lost 6 bases, and 5 bases stayed unmatched. The CDR3 region is CASSVGTSLNEQFF. The CDR3 DNA follows: TGTGCCAGCAGCGTCGGGACTAGCCTCAATGAGCAGTTCTTC.

This clonotype was seen many times. The rearrangement uses TRBV12-3 or TRBV12-4 and TRBJ2-1, with TRBD2 matching over 7 bases. This CDR3 has 16 residues. The V gene end was trimmed by 5 bases and the J gene end by 5 bases; junction bases not matched to a gene: 12. The CDR3 DNA follows: TGTGCCAGCAGTCTTACTAGCGCGTGGGAGGACAATGAGCAGTTCTTC. It yields the protein CASSLTSAWEDNEQFF.

This clonotype was observed many times. The chain joins TRBV9 to TRBJ2-1; TRBD2 agrees at 12 bases. The CDR3 runs to 15 residues. The junction had 5 bases not matched to a gene; V was cut back by 3 bases and J by 7 bases. Germline assignment: CDR1 SGDLS and CDR2 YYNGEE. The CDR3 loop is CASSASGTSGNEQFF. The CDR3 DNA is TGTGCCAGCAGCGCATCCGGGACTAGCGGGAATGAGCAGTTCTTC.

V usage is TRBV20-1 and J usage is TRBJ1-4; TRBD1 is a possible D gene (6 bases). CDR3 size: 17 residues. CDR1 is DFQATT and CDR2 is SNEGSKA in the germline V gene (reference sequence). Trimming took off 4 bases at V and 7 bases at J, with 25 bases between the two ends. The CDR3 reads CSATHNTYRVRIEKLFF. DNA for the CDR3: TGCAGTGCTACCCATAACACTTACAGGGTCAGGATTGAAAAACTGTTTTTT.

This clonotype was counted a few times. The V and J genes are TRBV3-1 and TRBJ2-2; D remains unclear. V lost 0 bases, J lost 4 bases, and 6 bases lay in between. Germline-derived CDR1 and CDR2 are LGHDT and YNNKEL (reference sequence). This CDR3 is built from 14 residues. CDR3 amino acids: CASSQESITGELFF. Written as DNA, the CDR3 is TGTGCCAGCAGCCAAGAATCTATCACCGGGGAGCTGTTTTTT.

This clonotype was detected only a few times. This may stem from a read error, because a much larger clone lies one nucleotide away. The chain combines TRBV12-3 or TRBV12-4 with TRBJ2-7; maybe TRBD1 (6 bases). The CDR3 runs 14 residues. CDR3 loop: CASKPTGSSYGQYF. CDR3 DNA sequence: TGTGCCAGCAAGCCTACAGGGAGCTCCTACGGGCAGTACTTC.

In this sample, this clonotype turned up a few times. The chain employs TRBV3-1 and TRBJ2-5; unclear D gene. There are 15 residues in the CDR3. The V end was cut by 4 bases, the J end by 1 base, with 13 bases between. Germline loops: CDR1 LGHDT, CDR2 YNNKEL (reference sequence). The CDR3 protein is CASSPALTSQETQYF. Written as DNA, the CDR3 is TGTGCCAGCAGCCCCGCTCTCACTTCCCAAGAGACCCAGTACTTC.

The genes are TRBV6-5 and TRBJ2-2; D is perhaps TRBD1 (7 bases). Trimming took 6 bases from V and 4 from J, leaving 21 bases between them. Per germline, CDR1 MNHEY and CDR2 SVGAGI. The CDR3 length is 17 residues. CDR3 sequence (DNA): TGTGCCAGCAGATTAGTTTTAGTCCAGGGGGGCACCGGGGAGCTGTTTTTT. Translation gives CASRLVLVQGGTGELFF.

This clonotype appeared a few times. The chain combines TRBV30 with TRBJ1-1; D gene unclear. This CDR3 has 15 residues. V dropped 2 bases and J dropped 1 base, with 14 bases sitting between them. The germline V gene encodes CDR1 GTSNPN and CDR2 SVGIG (reference sequence). The CDR3 DNA reads TGTGCCTGGAGTTTTAGGGTTAGGGCGAACACTGAAGCTTTCTTT. Protein: CAWSFRVRANTEAFF.

CDR3 amino acids: CASRPGTGGKIAFF. The CDR3, as DNA: TGTGCCAGCAGGCCCGGGACAGGGGGAAAAATAGCTTTCTTT. The chain links TRBV11-1 to TRBJ1-1; 11 bases are a match to TRBD1. Trimming cost V 6 bases and J 10 bases; bases outside gene matches: 10. Germline assignment: CDR1 SGHAT and CDR2 FQDESV (reference sequence). This CDR3 is 14 amino acids long.

This clonotype has ten or more counts. V is TRBV28 and J is TRBJ2-1; D ambiguous. This CDR3 is 14 amino acids long. Germline CDR1 and CDR2: MDHEN and SYDVKM. Trimming took 4 bases from V and 6 from J, leaving 13 bases between them. The CDR3 protein is CASSSSPQRNEQFF. The CDR3 DNA follows: TGTGCCAGCAGTTCCAGCCCCCAGCGCAATGAGCAGTTCTTC.

DNA for the CDR3: TGCAGTGCTCTCCGGGACGGTAATTCACCCCTCCACTTT. Its translation is CSALRDGNSPLHF. This chain joins TRBV20-1 and TRBJ1-6; perhaps TRBD1 as D (5 bases). CDR3 length equals 13 residues. Germline-derived CDR1 and CDR2 are DFQATT and SNEGSKA (reference sequence). V shed 5 bases and J shed 6 bases, with 11 bases lying between them.

This clonotype has a handful of counts. The rearrangement uses TRBV27 and TRBJ2-1; D may be TRBD2 (7 bases). Trimming shortened V by 5 bases and J by 2 bases, and 13 bases separated the two germline ends. CDR1 is MNHEY and CDR2 is SMNVEV in the germline V gene (reference sequence). CDR3 length: 15 residues. CDR3 in amino acids: CASSPGGRTYNEQFF. DNA for the CDR3: TGTGCCAGCAGTCCCGGGGGGCGAACCTACAATGAGCAGTTCTTC.

In its sample, this clonotype was seen many times. The chain has TRBV28 and TRBJ1-6; 8 positions match TRBD1. Germline-derived CDR1 and CDR2 are MDHEN and SYDVKM. This CDR3 spans 15 amino acids. J was trimmed by 7 bases and V by 7 bases; bases with no gene match: 9. The CDR3 sequence: CASKRTGTGNSPLHF. DNA of the CDR3: TGTGCCAGCAAAAGGACCGGGACAGGCAATTCACCCCTCCACTTT. Combining the CDR3 with reference TRBV28 and TRBJ1-6 gives the whole variable domain DVKVTQSSRYLVKRTGEKVFLECVQDMDHENMFWYRQDPGLGLRLIYFSYDVKMKEKGDIPEGYSVSREKKERFSLILESASTNQTSMYLCASKRTGTGNSPLHFGNGTRLTVT.

This clonotype has only a few counts. An end of the junction does not agree with germline; a read error may underlie this. This chain connects TRBV27 to TRBJ2-1; D may match TRBD1 or TRBD2 (5 bases each). Germline V gives CDR1 MNHEY, CDR2 SMNVEV (reference sequence). The CDR3 extends over 14 amino acids. The CDR3: CASTLMGDHNGQSF. In nucleotides, the CDR3 is TGTGCCAGCACATTGATGGGGGATCACAATGGGCAGTCCTTC.

This clonotype was picked up many times. The chain combines TRBV24-1 with TRBJ2-7, with TRBD1 identical over 7 bases. The V gene's germline CDR1 is KGHDR and CDR2 SFDVKD. The V and J ends lost 4 bases and 5 bases, in that order; junction bases with no gene match: 7. CDR3 length: 14 amino acids. The CDR3 protein is CATSDRQGSHEQYF. As DNA, the CDR3 is TGTGCCACCAGTGACCGACAGGGTTCCCACGAGCAGTACTTC.

This clonotype was recorded many times. The chain joins TRBV10-1 to TRBJ2-7, with 9 bases matching TRBD1. CDR3 size: 14 residues. The junction had 3 bases not matched to a gene; V was cut back by 4 bases and J by 2 bases. Germline V CDR1 and CDR2: WNHNN, SYGVQD (reference sequence). The CDR3 spells CASSGTGVPYEQYF. The CDR3 region has the DNA TGCGCCAGCAGTGGGACAGGGGTCCCCTACGAGCAGTACTTC.

This chain joins TRBV7-9 and TRBJ2-7, with 11 bases lining up with TRBD2. The CDR3 contains 15 residues. Germline V gene lookup returns CDR1 SEHNR and CDR2 FQNEAQ (reference sequence). V lost 5 bases, J lost 3 bases, and 6 bases stayed unmatched. For the CDR3, the DNA is TGTGCCAGCAGCCATCTAGCGGGAGGATTCTACGAGCAGTACTTC. This sequence encodes CASSHLAGGFYEQYF.